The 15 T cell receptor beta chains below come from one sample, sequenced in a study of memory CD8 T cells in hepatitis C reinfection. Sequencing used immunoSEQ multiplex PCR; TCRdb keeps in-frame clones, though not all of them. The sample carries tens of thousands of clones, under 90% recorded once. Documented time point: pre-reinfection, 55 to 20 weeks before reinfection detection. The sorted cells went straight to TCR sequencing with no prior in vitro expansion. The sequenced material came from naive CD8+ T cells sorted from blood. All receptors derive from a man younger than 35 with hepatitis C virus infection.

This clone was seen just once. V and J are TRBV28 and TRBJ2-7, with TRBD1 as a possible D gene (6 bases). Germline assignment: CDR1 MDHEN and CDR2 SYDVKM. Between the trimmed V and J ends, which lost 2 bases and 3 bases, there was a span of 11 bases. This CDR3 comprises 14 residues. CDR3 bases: TGTGCCAGCAGTTTAAGGGGGAGCGGCTACGAGCAGTACTTC. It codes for CASSLRGSGYEQYF.

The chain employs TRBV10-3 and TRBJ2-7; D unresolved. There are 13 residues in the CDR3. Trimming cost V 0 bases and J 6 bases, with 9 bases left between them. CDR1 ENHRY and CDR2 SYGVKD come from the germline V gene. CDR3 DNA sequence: TGTGCCATCAGTGAGTCTCCTCTATCCGAGCAGTACTTC. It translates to CAISESPLSEQYF.

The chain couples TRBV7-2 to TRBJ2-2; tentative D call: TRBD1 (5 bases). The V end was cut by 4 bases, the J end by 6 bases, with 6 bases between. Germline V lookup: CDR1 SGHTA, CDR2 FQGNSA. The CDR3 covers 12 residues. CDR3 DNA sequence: TGTGCCAGCAGCTGGACATCCGGGGAGCTGTTTTTT. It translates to CASSWTSGELFF.

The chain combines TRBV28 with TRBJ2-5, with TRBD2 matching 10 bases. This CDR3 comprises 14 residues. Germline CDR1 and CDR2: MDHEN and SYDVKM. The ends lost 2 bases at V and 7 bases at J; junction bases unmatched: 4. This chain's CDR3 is CASSLISGRPTQYF. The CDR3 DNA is TGTGCCAGCAGTTTAATTAGCGGGAGGCCGACCCAGTACTTC.

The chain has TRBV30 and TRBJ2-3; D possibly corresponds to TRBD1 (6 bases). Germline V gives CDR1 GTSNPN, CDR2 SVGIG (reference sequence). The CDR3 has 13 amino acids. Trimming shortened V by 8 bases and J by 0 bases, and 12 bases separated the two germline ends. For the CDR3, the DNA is TGTGCCACCCACAGGGAAAGCACAGATACGCAGTATTTT. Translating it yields CATHRESTDTQYF.

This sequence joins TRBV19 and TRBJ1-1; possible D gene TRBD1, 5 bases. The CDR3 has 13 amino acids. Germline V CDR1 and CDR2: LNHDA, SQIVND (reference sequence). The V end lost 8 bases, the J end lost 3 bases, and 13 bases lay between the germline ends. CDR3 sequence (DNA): TGTGCCAGTCGTCCGGGGGGGGACACTGAAGCTTTCTTT. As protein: CASRPGGDTEAFF.

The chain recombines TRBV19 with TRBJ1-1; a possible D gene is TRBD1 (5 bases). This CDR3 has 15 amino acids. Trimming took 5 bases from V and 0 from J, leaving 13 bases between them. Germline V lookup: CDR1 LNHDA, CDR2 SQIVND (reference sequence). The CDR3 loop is CASSGGAAMNTEAFF. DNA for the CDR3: TGTGCCAGTAGTGGCGGGGCAGCCATGAACACTGAAGCTTTCTTT.

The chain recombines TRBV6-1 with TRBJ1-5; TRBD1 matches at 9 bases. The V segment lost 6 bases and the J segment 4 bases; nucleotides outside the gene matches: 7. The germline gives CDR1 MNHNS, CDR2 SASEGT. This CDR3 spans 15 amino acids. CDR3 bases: TGTGCCAGCAGGGAACAGGGGGCTGGTAATCAGCCCCAGCATTTT. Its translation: CASREQGAGNQPQHF.

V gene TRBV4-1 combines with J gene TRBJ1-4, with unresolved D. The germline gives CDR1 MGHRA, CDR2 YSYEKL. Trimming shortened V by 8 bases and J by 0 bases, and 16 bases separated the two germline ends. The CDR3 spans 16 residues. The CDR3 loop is CASGGSEGATNEKLFF. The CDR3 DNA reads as TGCGCCAGCGGCGGTTCAGAGGGTGCAACTAATGAAAAACTGTTTTTT.

The CDR3 loop is CASRAISGNTIYF. CDR3 DNA sequence: TGTGCCAGCAGGGCCATCTCTGGAAACACCATATATTTT. This chain links TRBV6-5 with TRBJ1-3; D is ambiguous. The CDR3 has 13 amino acids. The V and J ends lost 6 bases and 0 bases respectively, with 6 bases between them. Looked up from germline, CDR1 is MNHEY and CDR2 is SVGAGI.

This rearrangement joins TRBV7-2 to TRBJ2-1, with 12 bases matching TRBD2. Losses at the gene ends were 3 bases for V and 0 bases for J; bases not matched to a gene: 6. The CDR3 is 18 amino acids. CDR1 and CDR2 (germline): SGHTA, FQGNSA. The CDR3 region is CASSFPSGRASSYNEQFF. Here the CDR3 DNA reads TGTGCCAGCAGCTTTCCTAGCGGGAGGGCTAGCTCCTACAATGAGCAGTTCTTC.

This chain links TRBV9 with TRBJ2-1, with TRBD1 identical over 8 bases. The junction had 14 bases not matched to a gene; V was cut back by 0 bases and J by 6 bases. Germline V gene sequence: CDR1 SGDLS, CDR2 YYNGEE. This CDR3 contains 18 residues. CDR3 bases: TGTGCCAGCAGCGTAGCTGAACTGGACAGGGTCTCATCCAATGAGCAGTTCTTC. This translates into CASSVAELDRVSSNEQFF.

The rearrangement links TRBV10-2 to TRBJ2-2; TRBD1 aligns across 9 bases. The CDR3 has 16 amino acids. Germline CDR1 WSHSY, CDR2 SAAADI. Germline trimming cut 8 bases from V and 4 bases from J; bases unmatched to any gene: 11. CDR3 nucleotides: TGCGCCAGCTATTTTCGACAGGGGGTGAGCACCGGGGAGCTGTTTTTT. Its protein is CASYFRQGVSTGELFF.

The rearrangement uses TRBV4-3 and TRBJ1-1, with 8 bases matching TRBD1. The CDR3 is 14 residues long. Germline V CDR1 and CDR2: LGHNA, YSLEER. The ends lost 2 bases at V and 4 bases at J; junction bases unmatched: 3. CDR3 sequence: CASSQSQGGTEAFF. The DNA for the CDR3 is TGCGCCAGCAGCCAATCACAGGGGGGCACTGAAGCTTTCTTT.

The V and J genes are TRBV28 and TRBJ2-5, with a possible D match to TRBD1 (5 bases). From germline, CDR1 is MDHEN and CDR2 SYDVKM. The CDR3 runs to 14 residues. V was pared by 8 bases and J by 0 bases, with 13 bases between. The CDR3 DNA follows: TGTGCCAGCTTCGACAGAGTCAACCAAGAGACCCAGTACTTC. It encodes CASFDRVNQETQYF. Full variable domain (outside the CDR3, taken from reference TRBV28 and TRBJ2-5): DVKVTQSSRYLVKRTGEKVFLECVQDMDHENMFWYRQDPGLGLRLIYFSYDVKMKEKGDIPEGYSVSREKKERFSLILESASTNQTSMYLCASFDRVNQETQYFGPGTRLLVL.